Here is one TCR beta chain with its context. What it binds is not known. This could be a read error, since a much larger clone is one nucleotide away. V was cut by 5 bases and J by 1 base, with 8 bases left in between. This CDR3 is 12 amino acids long. Germline V gene lookup returns CDR1 DFQATT and CDR2 SNEGSKA (reference sequence). Authors of the study amplified TCR beta CDR3 regions from RNA transcripts. Carried out on the TCR CDR3, a first-round RT-PCR used the HTBI primer set. TCRdb ran MiXCR on the multiplex PCR reads and lists one entry per CDR3 protein. This table holds 380,000 or so distinct CDR3 sequences, 14% found once. The data were obtained in a study of T cells in Graves' hyperthyroidism and ophthalmopathy. Study-wide points: Most thyroid clonotypes expanded above 0.001 appeared in blood too.

The clonotype originates from a woman in her thirties with Graves' hyperthyroidism. Sequenced input: blood. V is TRBV20-1 and J is TRBJ1-1, with D perhaps TRBD1 (5 bases). The CDR3: CSAVGGNTEAFF. CDR3 sequence (DNA): TGCAGTGCTGTCGGGGGGAACACTGAAGCTTTCTTT.